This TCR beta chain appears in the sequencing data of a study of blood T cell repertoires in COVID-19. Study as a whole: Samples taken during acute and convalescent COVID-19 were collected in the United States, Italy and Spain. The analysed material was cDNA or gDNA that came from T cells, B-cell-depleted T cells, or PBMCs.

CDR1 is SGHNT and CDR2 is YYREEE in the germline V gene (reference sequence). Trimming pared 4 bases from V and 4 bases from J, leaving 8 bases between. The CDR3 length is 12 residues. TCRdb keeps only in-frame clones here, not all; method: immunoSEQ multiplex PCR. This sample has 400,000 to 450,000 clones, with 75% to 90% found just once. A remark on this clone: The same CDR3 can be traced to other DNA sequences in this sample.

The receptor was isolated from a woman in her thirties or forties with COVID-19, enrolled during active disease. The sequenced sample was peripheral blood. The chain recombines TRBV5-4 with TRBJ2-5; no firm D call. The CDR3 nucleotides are TGTGCCAGCAGCCTGCCGGGAGAGACCCAGTACTTC. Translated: CASSLPGETQYF.